Presented here are 12 T cell receptor beta chains from one specimen sequenced in a study of blood T cell repertoires in COVID-19. Using immunoSEQ multiplex PCR, the repertoire was profiled, and TCRdb retains in-frame clones only, with some absent. The sample lists hundreds of thousands of clones, around 91% occurring once. The sequenced material came from PBMCs or T cells enriched from blood (not recorded which). These receptors all come from a man under 40 who had recovered from COVID-19.

This chain links TRBV6-5 with TRBJ1-6; the D is unclear. The germline V gene encodes CDR1 MNHEY and CDR2 SVGAGI. The CDR3 loop spans 12 amino acids. V gave up 6 bases and J gave up 8 bases, with 8 bases separating them. CDR3 bases: TGTGCCAGCAGCGACGGGGATTCACCCCTCCACTTT. Its protein is CASSDGDSPLHF.

The chain has TRBV7-6 and TRBJ1-3; D not certain. V was cut by 1 base and J by 4 bases, with 11 bases left in between. This CDR3 has 15 residues. Germline CDR1 SGHVS, CDR2 FNYEAQ. The CDR3 nucleotides are TGTGCCAGCAGCTTAGAGGAGTTACGCGGAAACACCATATATTTT. Translation gives CASSLEELRGNTIYF. The whole variable domain, remainder taken from reference TRBV7-6 and TRBJ1-3, is GAGVSQSPRYKVTKRGQDVALRCDPISGHVSLYWYRQALGQGPEFLTYFNYEAQQDKSGLPNDRFSAERPEGSISTLTIQRTEQRDSAMYRCASSLEELRGNTIYFGEGSWLTVV.

The CDR3 loop is CASSLPPGQGVAEQYF. The CDR3 DNA reads TGTGCCAGCAGTTTACCCCCGGGACAGGGGGTCGCCGAGCAGTACTTC. The chain employs TRBV28 and TRBJ2-7; TRBD1 matches at 11 bases. Germline V gene lookup returns CDR1 MDHEN and CDR2 SYDVKM. J lost 6 bases, V lost 2 bases, and 9 bases had no gene match. The CDR3 is 16 residues long.

The chain uses TRBV3-1 (or the pseudogene TRBV3-2) and TRBJ2-2, with 12 bases identical to TRBD2. The V segment lost 6 bases and the J segment 5 bases; nucleotides outside the gene matches: 4. The germline V gene has CDR1 LGHDT and CDR2 YNNKEL (reference sequence). This CDR3 comprises 15 residues. The CDR3 spells CASRPTSGRTGELFF. DNA of the CDR3: TGTGCCAGCAGGCCCACTAGCGGGAGGACCGGGGAGCTGTTTTTT.

This CDR3 reads CASSLPDFYGYTF. The CDR3 nucleotides are TGTGCCAGCAGTTTACCTGACTTCTATGGCTACACCTTC. V usage is TRBV28 and J usage is TRBJ1-2; no definite D call. The CDR3 totals 13 residues. The V gene's germline CDR1 is MDHEN and CDR2 SYDVKM. V lost 2 bases and J 4 bases, leaving 8 bases between the germline ends.

J is TRBJ2-1 and V is TRBV10-1, with D perhaps matching TRBD2 (6 bases). V was pared by 1 base and J by 7 bases, with 17 bases between. The germline V gene has CDR1 WNHNN and CDR2 SYGVQD (reference sequence). This CDR3 has 16 amino acids. In DNA, the CDR3 is TGCGCCAGCAGTGAGTTTGGGCGGGGCAAAGTTAATGAGCAGTTCTTC. Protein: CASSEFGRGKVNEQFF.

This rearrangement joins TRBV5-1 to TRBJ1-1; 8 bases line up with TRBD1. V lost 4 bases and J lost 3; bases outside the gene matches: 5. Germline V CDR1 and CDR2: SGHRS, YFSETQ. CDR3 length equals 14 residues. In nucleotides, the CDR3 is TGCGCCAGCAGCGGAACAGGGGGTGACACTGAAGCTTTCTTT. Translated, it gives CASSGTGGDTEAFF.

This clone was seen only once. This chain connects TRBV24-1 to TRBJ1-1; 9 positions match TRBD1. The J segment lost 1 base and the V segment lost 4 bases, leaving 3 bases of the junction unmatched. CDR3 size: 15 residues. CDR1 and CDR2 from the germline V gene are KGHDR and SFDVKD. CDR3 amino acids: CATSEGQGPNTEAFF. The DNA for the CDR3 is TGTGCCACCAGTGAAGGACAGGGGCCGAACACTGAAGCTTTCTTT.

The V and J genes are TRBV28 and TRBJ1-5, with TRBD1 identical over 12 bases. CDR1 and CDR2 (germline): MDHEN, SYDVKM. This CDR3 is 15 amino acids long. The V gene end was trimmed by 6 bases and the J gene end by 7 bases; junction bases not matched to a gene: 7. CDR3 in amino acids: CASSGTGGARQPQHF. CDR3 DNA: TGTGCCAGCAGCGGGACAGGGGGCGCCAGGCAGCCCCAGCATTTT.

The V call is TRBV27, the J call TRBJ2-7, with 9 bases fitting TRBD2. Germline CDR1 MNHEY, CDR2 SMNVEV (reference sequence). This CDR3 contains 12 residues. The V segment lost 5 bases and the J segment 6 bases; nucleotides outside the gene matches: 2. CDR3 loop: CASSLAGTEQYF. For the CDR3, the DNA is TGTGCCAGCAGTCTAGCGGGGACCGAGCAGTACTTC.

The chain has TRBV3-1 (or the pseudogene TRBV3-2) and TRBJ1-2; D is perhaps TRBD1 (5 bases). The CDR3 totals 15 residues. Germline-derived CDR1 and CDR2 are LGHDT and YNNKEL (reference sequence). The germline V and J ends were trimmed by 1 base and 5 bases, with 14 bases remaining between them. CDR3 sequence: CASSQGFEQEYGYTF. The CDR3, as DNA: TGTGCCAGCAGCCAAGGGTTTGAACAGGAGTATGGCTACACCTTC.

The V gene is TRBV4-2, the J gene TRBJ1-1; 10 nucleotides align to TRBD1. This CDR3 has 15 amino acids. Germline trimming cut 0 bases from V and 4 bases from J; bases unmatched to any gene: 2. Germline CDR1 and CDR2: LGHNA and YNFKEQ. This chain's CDR3 is CASSQERTGGTEAFF. CDR3 sequence (DNA): TGTGCCAGCAGCCAAGAACGGACAGGGGGCACTGAAGCTTTCTTT.